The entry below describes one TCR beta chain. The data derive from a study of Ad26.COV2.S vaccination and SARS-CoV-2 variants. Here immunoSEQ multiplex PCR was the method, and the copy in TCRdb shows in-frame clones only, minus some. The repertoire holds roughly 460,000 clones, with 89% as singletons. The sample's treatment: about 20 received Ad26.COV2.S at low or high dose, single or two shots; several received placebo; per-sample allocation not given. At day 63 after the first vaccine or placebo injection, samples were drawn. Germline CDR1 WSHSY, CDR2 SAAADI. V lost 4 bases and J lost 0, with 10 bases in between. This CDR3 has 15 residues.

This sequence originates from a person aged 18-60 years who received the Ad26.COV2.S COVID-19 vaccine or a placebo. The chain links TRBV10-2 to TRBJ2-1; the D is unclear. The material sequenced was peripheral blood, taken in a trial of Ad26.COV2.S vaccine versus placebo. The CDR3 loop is CASSVLSASYNEQFF. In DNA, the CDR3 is TGCGCCAGCAGTGTACTTTCTGCCTCCTACAATGAGCAGTTCTTC.